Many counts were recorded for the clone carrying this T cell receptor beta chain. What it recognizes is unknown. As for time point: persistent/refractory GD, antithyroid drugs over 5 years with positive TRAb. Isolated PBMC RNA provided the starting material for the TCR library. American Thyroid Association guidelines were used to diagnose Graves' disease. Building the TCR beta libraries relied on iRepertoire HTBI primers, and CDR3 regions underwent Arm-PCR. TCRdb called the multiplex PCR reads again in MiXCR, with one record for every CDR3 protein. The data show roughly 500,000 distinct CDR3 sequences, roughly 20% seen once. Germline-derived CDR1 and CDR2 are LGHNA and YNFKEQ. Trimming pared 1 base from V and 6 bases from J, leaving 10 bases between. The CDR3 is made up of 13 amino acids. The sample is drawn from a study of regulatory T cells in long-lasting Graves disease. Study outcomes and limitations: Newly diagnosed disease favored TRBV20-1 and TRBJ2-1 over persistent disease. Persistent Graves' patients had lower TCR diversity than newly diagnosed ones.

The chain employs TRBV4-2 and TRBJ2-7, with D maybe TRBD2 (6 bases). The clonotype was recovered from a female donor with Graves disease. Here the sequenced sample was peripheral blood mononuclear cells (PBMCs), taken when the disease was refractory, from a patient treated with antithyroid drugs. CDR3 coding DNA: TGTGCCAGCAGCCAAGGGGACTTAAGCGAGCAGTACTTC. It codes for CASSQGDLSEQYF.